This TCR beta chain came from a study of blood T cell repertoires in COVID-19. Some clones are missing from TCRdb's copy, which holds only in-frame ones; the method was immunoSEQ multiplex PCR. The repertoire holds roughly 160,000 clones, with roughly four fifths as singletons. The CDR3 contains 15 residues. V lost 0 bases to trimming and J lost 3 bases, with 9 bases between them. Germline V CDR1 and CDR2: KGHSH, LQKENI. The chain employs TRBV18 and TRBJ2-1; D is perhaps TRBD1 (5 bases). This sequence was found in an elderly woman with COVID-19, enrolled during active disease. The sample taken for sequencing was peripheral blood. CDR3 amino acids: CASSPPQAYYNEQFF. The CDR3 DNA reads TGTGCCAGCTCACCACCACAGGCCTACTACAATGAGCAGTTCTTC.